This T cell receptor (beta chain) was recorded in a study of memory CD4+ T cells and cytomegalovirus serostatus. Study-wide findings and caveats: Median bootstrapped AUC for CMV status was approximately 0.96 originally, about 0.9 US-trained. CD4+ memory repertoires contained 67 of 164 reported CMV TCRbeta sequences.

The method was immunoSEQ multiplex PCR; TCRdb's version includes in-frame clones alone and lacks a portion of them. The sample carries 48,000 or so clones, around 78% recorded once. Points on this clone: Its antigen is unknown.

The sort gate was single viable CD3+CD4+CD8-CD45RO+ cells for memory CD4+ T cells. Positive selection with CD4 microbeads enriched total CD4+ T cells. This CDR3 has 16 residues. Between the trimmed V and J ends, which lost 6 bases and 0 bases, there was a span of 14 bases. From germline, CDR1 is SGHVS and CDR2 FQNEAQ. The V and J genes are TRBV7-8 and TRBJ2-2; TRBD2 is a possible D gene (5 bases). The sample was memory CD4+ T cells from blood. The origin of this receptor is an adult in good health and CMV-seronegative. The CDR3 spells CASSPLGSANTGELFF. CDR3 DNA: TGTGCCAGCAGTCCGTTGGGGAGCGCGAACACCGGGGAGCTGTTTTTT.